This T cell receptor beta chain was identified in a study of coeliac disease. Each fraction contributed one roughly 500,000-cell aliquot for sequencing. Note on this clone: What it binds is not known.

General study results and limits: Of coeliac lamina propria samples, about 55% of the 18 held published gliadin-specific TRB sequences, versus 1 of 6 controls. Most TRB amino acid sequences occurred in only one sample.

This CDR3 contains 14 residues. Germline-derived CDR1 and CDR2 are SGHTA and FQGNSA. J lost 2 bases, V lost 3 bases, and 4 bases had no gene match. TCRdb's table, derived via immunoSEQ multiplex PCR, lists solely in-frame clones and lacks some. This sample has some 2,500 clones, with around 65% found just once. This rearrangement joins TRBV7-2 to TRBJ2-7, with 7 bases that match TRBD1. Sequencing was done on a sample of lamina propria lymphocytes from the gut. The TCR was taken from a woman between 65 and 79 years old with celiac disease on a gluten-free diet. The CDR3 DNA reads TGTGCCAGCAGCTTCGCCGGGACAGCCTACGAGCAGTACTTC. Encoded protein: CASSFAGTAYEQYF.